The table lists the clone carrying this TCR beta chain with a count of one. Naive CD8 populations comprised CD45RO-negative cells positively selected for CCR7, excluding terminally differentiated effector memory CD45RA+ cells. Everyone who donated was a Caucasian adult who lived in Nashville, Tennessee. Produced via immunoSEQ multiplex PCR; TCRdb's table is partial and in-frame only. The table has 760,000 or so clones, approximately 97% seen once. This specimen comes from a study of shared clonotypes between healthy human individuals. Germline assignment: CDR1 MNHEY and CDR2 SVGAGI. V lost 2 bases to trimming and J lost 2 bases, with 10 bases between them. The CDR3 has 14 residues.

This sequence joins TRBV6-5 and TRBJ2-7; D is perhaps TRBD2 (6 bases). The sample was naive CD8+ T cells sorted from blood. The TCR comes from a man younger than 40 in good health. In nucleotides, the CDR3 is TGTGCCAGCAGTTACCGGGACTCCCCCTACGAGCAGTACTTC. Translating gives CASSYRDSPYEQYF.